Here is one T cell receptor (beta chain) with its context. The data were taken from a study of blood T cell repertoires in COVID-19. Measured with immunoSEQ multiplex PCR; TCRdb has only the in-frame clones, and not every one. The sample contains fewer than 30,000 clones, less than 90% of which appear only once. CDR3 length: 16 amino acids. The V end lost 5 bases, the J end lost 6 bases, and 20 bases lay between the germline ends. The germline V gene has CDR1 SGHTA and CDR2 FQGNSA. V gene TRBV7-2 combines with J gene TRBJ1-5, with TRBD1 as a possible D gene (6 bases). The sequence came from a human donor in a cohort sampled during active COVID-19. Sequencing was carried out using peripheral blood. The CDR3 sequence: CASSARGGVVGQPQHF. The CDR3 region has the DNA TGTGCCAGCAGCGCCAGGGGAGGGGTCGTTGGTCAGCCCCAGCATTTT.